These 28 T cell receptor beta chains originate from one sample sequenced in a study of technical replicates of blood from a handful of donors. Clones were read by immunoSEQ multiplex PCR, and TCRdb kept only the in-frame ones, dropping some. Altogether about 57,000 clones are present, around 93% being singletons, with the ten largest covering approximately 4%. Sequenced material: PBMCs. Receptors originate from a human donor in good health. Some clones in this sample may be carry-over from other donors' samples.

The chain uses TRBV6-5 and TRBJ1-1; TRBD1 might be the D (6 bases). The V end lost 2 bases, the J end lost 1 base, and 11 bases lay between the germline ends. The germline V gene has CDR1 MNHEY and CDR2 SVGAGI. CDR3 length: 15 amino acids. CDR3 in amino acids: CASSYRQAPNTEAFF. CDR3 DNA sequence: TGTGCCAGCAGTTACAGACAGGCCCCGAACACTGAAGCTTTCTTT.

The rearrangement links TRBV4-2 to TRBJ2-3, with 10 bases lining up with TRBD2. This CDR3 comprises 16 residues. With 0 bases clipped from V and 5 bases from J, the junction kept 5 bases outside the gene matches. CDR1 is LGHNA, CDR2 YNFKEQ, per germline. The CDR3 loop reads CASSQEASGGGDTQYF. CDR3 nucleotides: TGTGCCAGCAGCCAAGAAGCTAGCGGGGGAGGAGATACGCAGTATTTT.

The chain uses TRBV7-8 and TRBJ1-6, with TRBD1 matching over 9 bases. V lost 1 base and J lost 9; bases outside the gene matches: 10. The length of the CDR3 is 17 residues. Per germline, CDR1 SGHVS and CDR2 FQNEAQ. In DNA form, the CDR3 reads TGTGCCAGCAGCTTAGTAGGGGGATTGACAGGGGGTTCACCCCTCCACTTT. Residues: CASSLVGGLTGGSPLHF.

The V and J genes are TRBV6-4 and TRBJ2-3; 11 bases line up with TRBD2. CDR1 and CDR2 from the germline V gene are MRHNA and SNTAGT. J was trimmed by 6 bases and V by 2 bases; bases with no gene match: 4. This CDR3 comprises 15 residues. CDR3 nucleotide sequence: TGTGCCAGCAGTGACGTTTCTAGCGGGAGGGATACGCAGTATTTT. Translation: CASSDVSSGRDTQYF.

The chain recombines TRBV2 with TRBJ2-3; tentatively, D is TRBD2 (6 bases). Trimming stripped 11 bases from V and 4 bases from J, with 13 bases between. CDR1 and CDR2 (germline): SNHLY, FYNNEI. The CDR3 runs 12 residues. The CDR3 region has the DNA TGTGCCGGTGGCGGGGTGTCAGATACGCAGTATTTT. It translates to CAGGGVSDTQYF.

This rearrangement joins TRBV4-3 to TRBJ1-2; 10 nucleotides line up with TRBD1. V was pared by 1 base and J by 8 bases, with 4 bases of the junction left unmatched. Germline lookup yields CDR1 LGHNA and CDR2 YSLEER. CDR3 length: 14 amino acids. CDR3 region: CASSQGQGAEGYTF. The CDR3, as DNA: TGCGCCAGCAGCCAAGGACAGGGGGCGGAAGGCTACACCTTC.

The chain recombines TRBV2 with TRBJ2-7; 11 nucleotides line up with TRBD2. The CDR3 is 16 residues long. J was trimmed by 4 bases and V by 3 bases; bases with no gene match: 8. The germline CDR1 and CDR2 sequences are SNHLY and FYNNEI. CDR3 in DNA: TGTGCCAGCAGTGACAGTAGCGGGGGGGCTATTTACGAGCAGTACTTC. Translation: CASSDSSGGAIYEQYF.

This clone occurred a few times. CDR3: CASRVGVGRSNQPQHF. CDR3 nucleotide sequence: TGTGCCAGTCGCGTCGGGGTAGGCAGGAGCAATCAGCCCCAGCATTTT. The V and J genes are TRBV19 and TRBJ1-5; D is unclear. V lost 8 bases and J 1 base, leaving 18 bases between the germline ends. Germline CDR1 LNHDA, CDR2 SQIVND (reference sequence). The CDR3 has 16 amino acids.

V gene TRBV27 combines with J gene TRBJ2-5; perhaps TRBD2 as D (5 bases). This CDR3 comprises 16 residues. The V gene lost 1 base and the J gene lost 8 bases, with 20 bases spanning the gap. The V gene's germline CDR1 is MNHEY and CDR2 SMNVEV (reference sequence). The CDR3 nucleotides read TGTGCCAGCAGTTTATACGGCGGGCCGAATATTGAAACCCAGTACTTC. Translating gives CASSLYGGPNIETQYF.

The gene calls are TRBV19 and TRBJ2-7; maybe TRBD2 (6 bases). Germline V gene sequence: CDR1 LNHDA, CDR2 SQIVND (reference sequence). The CDR3 is 13 amino acids. Trimming pared 1 base from V and 7 bases from J, leaving 11 bases between. The CDR3 nucleotides read TGTGCCAGTAGTATAGTCGCCGGGGGAGAGCAGTACTTC. Its translation is CASSIVAGGEQYF.

Only one count was recorded for this clone. J is TRBJ2-7 and V is TRBV7-6, with D perhaps TRBD2 (7 bases). The CDR3 totals 17 residues. Trimming cost V 5 bases and J 1 base, with 21 bases left between them. Germline CDR1 reads SGHVS; CDR2 reads FNYEAQ. CDR3 region: CASSRGPGGAGSYEQYF. The DNA of the CDR3 is TGTGCCAGCAGCAGAGGCCCGGGGGGCGCGGGGTCCTACGAGCAGTACTTC.

The chain recombines TRBV5-1 with TRBJ2-7, with D uncertain. The CDR3 contains 14 residues. V lost 0 bases, J lost 4 bases, and 11 bases lay in between. Germline V CDR1 and CDR2: SGHRS, YFSETQ. This CDR3 reads CASSLDLNWYEQYF. The CDR3 nucleotides are TGCGCCAGCAGCTTGGACTTAAATTGGTACGAGCAGTACTTC. Full variable domain (remainder filled in from reference TRBV5-1 and TRBJ2-7): KAGVTQTPRYLIKTRGQQVTLSCSPISGHRSVSWYQQTPGQGLQFLFEYFSETQRNKGNFPGRFSGRQFSNSRSEMNVSTLELGDSALYLCASSLDLNWYEQYFGPGTRLTVT.

This chain's CDR3 is CASSQEPSGDFGELFF. CDR3 in DNA: TGTGCCAGCAGCCAAGAGCCTAGCGGGGATTTCGGGGAGCTGTTTTTT. The chain carries TRBV4-2 and TRBJ2-2; 9 bases are a match to TRBD2. Germline CDR1 LGHNA, CDR2 YNFKEQ. This CDR3 is 16 amino acids long. V lost 0 bases and J lost 7; bases outside the gene matches: 6.

The chain links TRBV7-8 to TRBJ2-2; 8 bases are a match to TRBD2. Germline V gene lookup returns CDR1 SGHVS and CDR2 FQNEAQ. V lost 1 base to trimming and J lost 5 bases; unmatched junction nucleotides: 3. The CDR3 covers 15 residues. In DNA, the CDR3 is TGTGCCAGCAGCTTAGGGTCTAGCGGGACCGGGGAGCTGTTTTTT. Translated: CASSLGSSGTGELFF.

The V and J genes are TRBV5-1 and TRBJ2-7; 8 bases fit TRBD1. Per the germline V gene, CDR1 is SGHRS and CDR2 is YFSETQ. After removal of 4 bases from V and 6 bases from J, the junction contained 12 bases not matched to a gene. CDR3 length: 15 amino acids. As DNA, the CDR3 is TGCGCCAGCAGCCCTTCAGGGGGCCTTCCTCCCGAGCAGTACTTC. It translates to CASSPSGGLPPEQYF.

V gene TRBV30 combines with J gene TRBJ2-2; the D gene is possibly TRBD2 (6 bases). Deletions cut 4 bases from V and 0 bases from J, with 9 bases between. This CDR3 has 14 residues. Germline V CDR1 and CDR2: GTSNPN, SVGIG (reference sequence). The DNA for the CDR3 is TGTGCCTGGAATAGCGGAGCGAACACCGGGGAGCTGTTTTTT. This sequence encodes CAWNSGANTGELFF.

The chain joins TRBV6-5 to TRBJ2-7; 11 bases fit TRBD2. V lost 5 bases to trimming and J lost 2 bases; unmatched junction nucleotides: 5. The germline V gene has CDR1 MNHEY and CDR2 SVGAGI. The CDR3 sequence is 15 residues long. The CDR3 spells CASSTGTSGTYEQYF. CDR3 bases: TGTGCCAGCAGTACCGGGACTAGCGGAACCTACGAGCAGTACTTC.

The chain uses TRBV7-2 and TRBJ1-6; 9 bases align to TRBD1. V gave up 5 bases and J gave up 9 bases; unmatched junction bases: 11. This CDR3 has 16 residues. Per germline, CDR1 SGHTA and CDR2 FQGNSA. The CDR3 sequence is CASSIRGTGTGSPLHF. The CDR3 nucleotides are TGTGCCAGCAGCATACGCGGGACAGGGACGGGTTCACCCCTCCACTTT.

J is TRBJ2-7 and V is TRBV9; TRBD2 agrees at 14 bases. V was clipped by 4 bases and J by 3 bases; unmatched bases: 9. The CDR3 spans 17 residues. The germline gives CDR1 SGDLS, CDR2 YYNGEE. The CDR3 here is CASSPGTSGRRVYEQYF. CDR3 DNA sequence: TGTGCCAGCAGCCCGGGGACTAGCGGGAGACGTGTCTACGAGCAGTACTTC.

The chain combines TRBV7-9 with TRBJ2-2; unclear D gene. The V end was cut by 7 bases, the J end by 3 bases, with 6 bases between. This CDR3 region has 12 residues. Germline V gene data show CDR1 as SEHNR and CDR2 as FQNEAQ (reference sequence). The CDR3 bases are TGTGCCAGCACCCCATACACCGGGGAGCTGTTTTTT. Translating it yields CASTPYTGELFF.

V gene TRBV7-6 combines with J gene TRBJ2-3; no definite D call. Germline loops: CDR1 SGHVS, CDR2 FNYEAQ. V was trimmed by 1 base and J by 0 bases, leaving 17 bases between them. This CDR3 has 18 residues. The CDR3 coding sequence is TGTGCCAGCAGCTTAGTGTATGGCGGCCGTGCTAGCACAGATACGCAGTATTTT. Protein: CASSLVYGGRASTDTQYF.

V and J are TRBV30 and TRBJ2-5; D call uncertain. The CDR3 is made up of 13 amino acids. CDR1 and CDR2 (germline): GTSNPN, SVGIG (reference sequence). Trimming left V 0 bases short and J 4 bases short, with 9 bases between. This CDR3 is CAWSVRRRETQYF. The CDR3 nucleotides are TGTGCCTGGAGTGTGCGGCGCAGAGAGACCCAGTACTTC.

The chain uses TRBV10-1 and TRBJ1-1; tentatively, D is TRBD1 (6 bases). Germline V gene data show CDR1 as WNHNN and CDR2 as SYGVQD (reference sequence). This CDR3 region has 17 residues. Trimming shortened V by 5 bases and J by 3 bases, and 22 bases separated the two germline ends. The CDR3 DNA follows: TGCGCCAGCAGTCAACATACAGGGAATACTACGCACACTGAAGCTTTCTTT. As protein: CASSQHTGNTTHTEAFF.

This chain uses TRBV5-1 with TRBJ2-1; weak D call: TRBD2 (6 bases). The V end lost 3 bases, the J end lost 1 base, and 11 bases lay between the germline ends. Germline V gene sequence: CDR1 SGHRS, CDR2 YFSETQ. The CDR3 loop spans 15 amino acids. For the CDR3, the DNA is TGCGCCAGCAGCTGGGGGGACGGATCCTACAATGAGCAGTTCTTC. This encodes CASSWGDGSYNEQFF.

This chain links TRBV5-1 with TRBJ1-4; 8 bases agree with TRBD1. The V segment lost 0 bases and the J segment 2 bases; nucleotides outside the gene matches: 3. CDR3 size: 16 residues. CDR1 is SGHRS and CDR2 is YFSETQ in the germline V gene. CDR3 DNA sequence: TGCGCCAGCAGCTTGGGGCAGGGGGCGACTAATGAAAAACTGTTTTTT. Translation: CASSLGQGATNEKLFF.

CDR3 in amino acids: CASTRGANVLTF. The DNA for the CDR3 is TGTGCCAGCACCCGGGGGGCCAACGTCCTGACTTTC. The chain uses TRBV11-2 and TRBJ2-6; D gene uncertain. Trimming removed 7 bases from V and 4 bases from J, with 5 bases in between. The CDR3 length is 12 residues. CDR1 is SGHAT, CDR2 FQNNGV, per germline.

The chain employs TRBV19 and TRBJ1-5; D is unclear. Germline CDR1 and CDR2: LNHDA and SQIVND (reference sequence). Trimming stripped 3 bases from V and 2 bases from J, with 11 bases between. The CDR3 is 15 residues long. The CDR3 spells CASSMGNLGNQPQHF. DNA for the CDR3: TGTGCCAGTAGTATGGGCAATCTGGGCAATCAGCCCCAGCATTTT. Supplemented by reference TRBV19 and TRBJ1-5, the full variable domain reads DGGITQSPKYLFRKEGQNVTLSCEQNLNHDAMYWYRQDPGQGLRLIYYSQIVNDFQKGDIAEGYSVSREKKESFPLTVTSAQKNPTAFYLCASSMGNLGNQPQHFGDGTRLSIL.

The chain is built from TRBV9 and TRBJ2-5, with 14 bases identical to TRBD2. The CDR3 consists of 17 residues. Trimming cost V 2 bases and J 2 bases; bases outside gene matches: 5. Germline lookup yields CDR1 SGDLS and CDR2 YYNGEE. CDR3 sequence (DNA): TGTGCCAGCAGCGTGGCGACTAGCGGGGGGGCGCAAGAGACCCAGTACTTC. Protein sequence: CASSVATSGGAQETQYF.